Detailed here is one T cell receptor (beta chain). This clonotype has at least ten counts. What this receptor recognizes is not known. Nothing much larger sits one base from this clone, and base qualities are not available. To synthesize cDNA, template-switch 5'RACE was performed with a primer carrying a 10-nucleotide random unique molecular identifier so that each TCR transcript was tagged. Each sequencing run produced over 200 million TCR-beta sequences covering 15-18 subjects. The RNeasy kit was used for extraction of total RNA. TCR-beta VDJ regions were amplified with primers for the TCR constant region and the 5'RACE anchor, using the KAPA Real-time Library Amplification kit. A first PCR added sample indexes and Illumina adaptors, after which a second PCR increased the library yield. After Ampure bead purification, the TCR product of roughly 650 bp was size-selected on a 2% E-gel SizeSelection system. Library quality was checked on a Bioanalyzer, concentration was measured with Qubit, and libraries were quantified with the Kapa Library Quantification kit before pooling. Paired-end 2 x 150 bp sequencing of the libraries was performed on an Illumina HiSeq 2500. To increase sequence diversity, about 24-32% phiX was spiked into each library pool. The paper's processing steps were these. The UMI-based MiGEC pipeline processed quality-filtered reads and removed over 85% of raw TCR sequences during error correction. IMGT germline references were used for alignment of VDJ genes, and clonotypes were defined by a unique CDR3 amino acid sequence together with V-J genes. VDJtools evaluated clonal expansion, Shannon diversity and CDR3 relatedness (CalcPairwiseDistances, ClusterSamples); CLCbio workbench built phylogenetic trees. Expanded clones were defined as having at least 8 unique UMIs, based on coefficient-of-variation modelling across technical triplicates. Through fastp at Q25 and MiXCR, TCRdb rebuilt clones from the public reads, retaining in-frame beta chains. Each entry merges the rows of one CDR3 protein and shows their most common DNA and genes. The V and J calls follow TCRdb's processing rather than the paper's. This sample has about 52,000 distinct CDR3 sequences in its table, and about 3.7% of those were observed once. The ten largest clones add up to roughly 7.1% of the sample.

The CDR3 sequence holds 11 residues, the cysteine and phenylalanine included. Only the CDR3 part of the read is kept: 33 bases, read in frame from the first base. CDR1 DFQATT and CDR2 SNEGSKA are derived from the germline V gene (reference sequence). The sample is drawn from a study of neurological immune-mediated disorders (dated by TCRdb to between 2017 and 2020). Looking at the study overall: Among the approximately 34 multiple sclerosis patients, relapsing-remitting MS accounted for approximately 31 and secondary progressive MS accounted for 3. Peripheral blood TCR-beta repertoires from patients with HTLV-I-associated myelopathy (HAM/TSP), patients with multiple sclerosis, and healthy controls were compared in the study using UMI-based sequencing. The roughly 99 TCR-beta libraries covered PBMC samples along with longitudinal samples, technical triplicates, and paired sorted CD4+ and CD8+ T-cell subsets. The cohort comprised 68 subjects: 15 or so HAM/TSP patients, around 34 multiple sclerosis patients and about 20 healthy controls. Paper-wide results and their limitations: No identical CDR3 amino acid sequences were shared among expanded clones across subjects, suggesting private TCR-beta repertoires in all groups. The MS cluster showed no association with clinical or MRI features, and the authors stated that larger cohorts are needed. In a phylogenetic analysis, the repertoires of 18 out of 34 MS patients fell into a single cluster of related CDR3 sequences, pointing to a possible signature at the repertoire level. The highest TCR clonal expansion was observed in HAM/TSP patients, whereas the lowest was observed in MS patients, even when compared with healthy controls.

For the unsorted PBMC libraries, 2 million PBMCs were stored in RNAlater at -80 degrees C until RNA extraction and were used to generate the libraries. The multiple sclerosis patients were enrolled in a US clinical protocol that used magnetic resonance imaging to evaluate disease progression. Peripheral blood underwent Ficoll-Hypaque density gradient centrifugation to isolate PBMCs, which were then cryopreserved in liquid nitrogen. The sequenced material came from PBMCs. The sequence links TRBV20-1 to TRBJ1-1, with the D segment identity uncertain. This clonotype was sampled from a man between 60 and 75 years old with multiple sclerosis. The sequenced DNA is TGCAGCGGACCCCCGGGCCTTGAAGCTTTCTTT. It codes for CSGPPGLEAFF.